This T cell receptor beta chain was sequenced for a study of OX40 agonist ivuxolimab in advanced cancers. The method was immunoSEQ multiplex PCR; TCRdb's version includes in-frame clones alone and lacks a portion of them. The table records some 99,000 clones, roughly 80% of them present only once. In germline, CDR1 is MNHNY, CDR2 SVGAGI (reference sequence). After removal of 5 bases from V and 4 bases from J, the junction contained 7 bases not matched to a gene. The CDR3 totals 14 residues. Whole-study findings and limits: On average, CD8+ T cells showed a greater number of expanded clones than CD4+.

As concerns this clone: The target antigen is unknown.

The material was CD4+ or CD8+ T cells sorted from blood, obtained in a trial of the OX40 agonist ivuxolimab. This receptor was taken from an adult with an advanced solid tumor such as melanoma, head and neck, liver or kidney cancer. The rearrangement uses TRBV6-6 and TRBJ1-1, with 7 bases matching TRBD1. CDR3 sequence reads: CASSRGGWGTEAFF. The CDR3 DNA reads TGTGCCAGCAGTAGAGGGGGCTGGGGCACTGAAGCTTTCTTT.